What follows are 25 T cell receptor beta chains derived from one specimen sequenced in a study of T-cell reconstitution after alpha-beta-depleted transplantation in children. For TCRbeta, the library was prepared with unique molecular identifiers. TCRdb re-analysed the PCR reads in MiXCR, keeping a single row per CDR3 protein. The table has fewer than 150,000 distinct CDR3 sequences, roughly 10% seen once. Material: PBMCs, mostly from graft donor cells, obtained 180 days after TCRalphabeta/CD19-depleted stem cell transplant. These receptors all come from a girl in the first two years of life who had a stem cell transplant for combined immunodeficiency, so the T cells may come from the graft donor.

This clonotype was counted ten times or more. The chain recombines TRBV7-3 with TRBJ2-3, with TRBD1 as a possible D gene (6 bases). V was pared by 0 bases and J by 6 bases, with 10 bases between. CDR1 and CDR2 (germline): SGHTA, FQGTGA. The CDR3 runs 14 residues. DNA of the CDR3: TGTGCCAGCAGCTTAACAGGGGGATGGGATACGCAGTATTTT. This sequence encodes CASSLTGGWDTQYF.

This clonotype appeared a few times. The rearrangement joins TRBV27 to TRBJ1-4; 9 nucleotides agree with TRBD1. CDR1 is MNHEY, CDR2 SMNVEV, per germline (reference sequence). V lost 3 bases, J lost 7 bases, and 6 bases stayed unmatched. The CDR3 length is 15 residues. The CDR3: CASSFRGQGGEKLFF. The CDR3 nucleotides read TGTGCCAGCAGTTTTAGGGGACAGGGAGGTGAAAAACTGTTTTTT.

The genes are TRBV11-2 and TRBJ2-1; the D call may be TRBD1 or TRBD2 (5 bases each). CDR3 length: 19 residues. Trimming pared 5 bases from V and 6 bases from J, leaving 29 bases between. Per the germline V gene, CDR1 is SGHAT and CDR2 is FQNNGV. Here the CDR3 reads CASSGTTGMTFAAANEQFF. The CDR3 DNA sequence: TGTGCCAGCAGCGGGACGACCGGGATGACCTTCGCGGCCGCCAATGAGCAGTTCTTC.

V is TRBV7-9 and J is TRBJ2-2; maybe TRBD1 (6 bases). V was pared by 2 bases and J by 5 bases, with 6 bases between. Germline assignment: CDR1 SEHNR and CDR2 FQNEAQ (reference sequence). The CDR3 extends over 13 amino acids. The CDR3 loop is CASSLTGTGELFF. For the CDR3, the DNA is TGTGCCAGCAGCTTAACAGGGACCGGGGAGCTGTTTTTT. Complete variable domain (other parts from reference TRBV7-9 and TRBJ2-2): DTGVSQNPRHKITKRGQNVTFRCDPISEHNRLYWYRQTLGQGPEFLTYFQNEAQLEKSRLLSDRFSAERPKGSFSTLEIQRTEQGDSAMYLCASSLTGTGELFFGEGSRLTVL.

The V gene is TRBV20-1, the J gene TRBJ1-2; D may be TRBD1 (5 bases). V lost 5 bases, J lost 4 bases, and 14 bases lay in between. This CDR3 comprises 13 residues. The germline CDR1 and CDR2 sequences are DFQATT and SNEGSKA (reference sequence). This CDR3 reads CSAGPGPAYGYTF. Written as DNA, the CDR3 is TGCAGTGCTGGACCGGGACCGGCCTATGGCTACACCTTC.

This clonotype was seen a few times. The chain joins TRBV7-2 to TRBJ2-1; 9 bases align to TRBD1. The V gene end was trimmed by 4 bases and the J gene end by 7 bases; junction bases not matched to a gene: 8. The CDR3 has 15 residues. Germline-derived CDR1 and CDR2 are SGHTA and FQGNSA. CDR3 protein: CASSSRTGVGNEQFF. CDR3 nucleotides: TGTGCCAGCAGCTCCCGGACAGGGGTTGGGAATGAGCAGTTCTTC.

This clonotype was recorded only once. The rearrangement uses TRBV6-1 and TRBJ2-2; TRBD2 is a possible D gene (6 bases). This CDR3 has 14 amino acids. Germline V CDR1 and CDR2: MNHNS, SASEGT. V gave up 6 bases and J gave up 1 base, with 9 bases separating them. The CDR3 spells CASRWGENTGELFF. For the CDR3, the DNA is TGTGCCAGCAGATGGGGGGAGAACACCGGGGAGCTGTTTTTT.

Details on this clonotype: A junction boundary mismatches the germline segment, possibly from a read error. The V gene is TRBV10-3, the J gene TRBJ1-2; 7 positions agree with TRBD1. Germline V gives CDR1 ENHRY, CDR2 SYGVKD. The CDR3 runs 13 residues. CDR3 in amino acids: CAISGFQGEKLDF. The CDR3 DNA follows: TGTGCCATCAGTGGGTTCCAGGGGGAAAAATTGGACTTC.

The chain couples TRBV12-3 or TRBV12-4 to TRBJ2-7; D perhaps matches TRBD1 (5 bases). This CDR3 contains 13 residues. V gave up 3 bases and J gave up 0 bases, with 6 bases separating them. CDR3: CASSFGASYEQYF. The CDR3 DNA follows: TGTGCCAGCAGTTTTGGGGCCTCCTACGAGCAGTACTTC.

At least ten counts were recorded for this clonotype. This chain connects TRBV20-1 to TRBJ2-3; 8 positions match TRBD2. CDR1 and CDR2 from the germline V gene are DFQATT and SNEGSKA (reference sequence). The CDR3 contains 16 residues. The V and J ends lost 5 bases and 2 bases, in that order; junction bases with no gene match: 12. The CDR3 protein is CSALTGTRGSTDTQYF. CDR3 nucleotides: TGCAGTGCTCTTACCGGGACTAGGGGTTCCACAGATACGCAGTATTTT.

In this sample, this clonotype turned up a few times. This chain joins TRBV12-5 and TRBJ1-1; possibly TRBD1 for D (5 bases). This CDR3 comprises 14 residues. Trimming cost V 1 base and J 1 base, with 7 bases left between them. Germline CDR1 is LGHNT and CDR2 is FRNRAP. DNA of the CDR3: TGTGCTAGTGGTTTGGGACAGCCGAACACTGAAGCTTTCTTT. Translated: CASGLGQPNTEAFF. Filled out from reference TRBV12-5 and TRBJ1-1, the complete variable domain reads DARVTQTPRHKVTEMGQEVTMRCQPILGHNTVFWYRQTMMQGLELLAYFRNRAPLDDSGMPKDRFSAEMPDATLATLKIQPSEPRDSAVYFCASGLGQPNTEAFFGQGTRLTVV.

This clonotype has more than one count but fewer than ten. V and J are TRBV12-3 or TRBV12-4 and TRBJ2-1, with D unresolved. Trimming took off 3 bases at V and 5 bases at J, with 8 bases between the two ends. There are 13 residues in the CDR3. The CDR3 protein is CASSFARNNEQFF. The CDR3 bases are TGTGCCAGCAGTTTTGCAAGGAACAATGAGCAGTTCTTC.

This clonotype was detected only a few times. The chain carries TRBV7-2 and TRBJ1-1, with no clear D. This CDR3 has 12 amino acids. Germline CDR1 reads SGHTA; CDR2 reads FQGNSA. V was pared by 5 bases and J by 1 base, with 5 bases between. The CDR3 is CASSQANTEAFF. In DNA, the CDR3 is TGTGCCAGCAGCCAGGCGAACACTGAAGCTTTCTTT.

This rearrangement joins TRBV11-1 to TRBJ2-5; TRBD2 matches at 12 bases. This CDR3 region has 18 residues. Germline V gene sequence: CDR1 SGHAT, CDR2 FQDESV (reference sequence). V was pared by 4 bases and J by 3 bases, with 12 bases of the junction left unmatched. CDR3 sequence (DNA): TGTGCCAGCAGCTCTAGCCTCCCTAGCGGGAGGGTCAAAGAGACCCAGTACTTC. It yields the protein CASSSSLPSGRVKETQYF.

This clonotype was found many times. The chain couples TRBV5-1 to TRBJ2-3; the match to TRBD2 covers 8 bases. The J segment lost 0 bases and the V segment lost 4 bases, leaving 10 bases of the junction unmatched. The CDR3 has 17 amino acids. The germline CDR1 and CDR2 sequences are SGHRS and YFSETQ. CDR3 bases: TGCGCCAGCAGCATATCGGGACTAGACGGGAGCACAGATACGCAGTATTTT. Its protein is CASSISGLDGSTDTQYF.

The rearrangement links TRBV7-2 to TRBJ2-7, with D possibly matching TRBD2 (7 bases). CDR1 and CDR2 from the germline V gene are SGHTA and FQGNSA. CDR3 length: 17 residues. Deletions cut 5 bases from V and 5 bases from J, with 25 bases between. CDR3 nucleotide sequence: TGTGCCAGCAGCCCTTATAGCCCGTACAGGGAGGGGCACGAGCAGTACTTC. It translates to CASSPYSPYREGHEQYF.

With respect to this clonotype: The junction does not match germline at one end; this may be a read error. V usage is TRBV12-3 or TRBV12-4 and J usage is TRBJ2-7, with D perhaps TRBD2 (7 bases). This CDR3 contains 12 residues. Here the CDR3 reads CASTRGAYAQYF. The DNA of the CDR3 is TGTGCCAGCACCCGGGGGGCGTACGCGCAGTACTTC.

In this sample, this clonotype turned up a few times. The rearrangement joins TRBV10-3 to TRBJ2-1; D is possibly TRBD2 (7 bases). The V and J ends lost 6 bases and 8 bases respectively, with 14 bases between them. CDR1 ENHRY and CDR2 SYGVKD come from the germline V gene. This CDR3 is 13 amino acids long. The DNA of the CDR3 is TGTGCCATCAGCTCCCGAGGGGGGGATGAGCAGTTCTTC. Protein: CAISSRGGDEQFF.

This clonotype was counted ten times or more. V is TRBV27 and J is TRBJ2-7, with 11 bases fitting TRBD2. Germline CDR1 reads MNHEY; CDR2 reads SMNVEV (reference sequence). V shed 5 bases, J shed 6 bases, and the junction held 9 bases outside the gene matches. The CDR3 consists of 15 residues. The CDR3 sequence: CASSPQLAGGIEQYF. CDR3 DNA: TGTGCCAGCAGTCCACAGCTAGCGGGAGGAATCGAGCAGTACTTC.

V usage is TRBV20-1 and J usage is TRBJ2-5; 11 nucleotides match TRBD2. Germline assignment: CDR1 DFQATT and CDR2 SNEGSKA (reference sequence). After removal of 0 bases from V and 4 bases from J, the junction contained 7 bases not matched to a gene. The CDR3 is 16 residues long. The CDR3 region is CSARDLTSGSRETQYF. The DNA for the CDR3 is TGCAGTGCTAGAGATCTAACTAGCGGGAGCAGAGAGACCCAGTACTTC.

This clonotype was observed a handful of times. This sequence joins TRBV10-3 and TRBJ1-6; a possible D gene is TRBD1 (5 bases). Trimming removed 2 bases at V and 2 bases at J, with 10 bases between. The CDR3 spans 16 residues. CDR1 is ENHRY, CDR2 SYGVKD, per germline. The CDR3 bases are TGTGCCATCAGTGAGGGGGGAGCGGCCTATAATTCACCCCTCCACTTT. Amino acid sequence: CAISEGGAAYNSPLHF.

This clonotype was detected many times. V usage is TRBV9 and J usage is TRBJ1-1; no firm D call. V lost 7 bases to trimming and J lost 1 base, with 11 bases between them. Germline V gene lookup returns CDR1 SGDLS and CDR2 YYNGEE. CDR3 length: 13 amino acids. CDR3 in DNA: TGTGCCAGCGGAGGCCCGAGGAACACTGAAGCTTTCTTT. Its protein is CASGGPRNTEAFF.

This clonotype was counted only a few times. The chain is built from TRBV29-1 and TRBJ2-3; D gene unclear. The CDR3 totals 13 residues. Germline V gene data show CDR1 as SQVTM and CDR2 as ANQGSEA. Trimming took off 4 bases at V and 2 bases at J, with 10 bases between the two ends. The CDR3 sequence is CSVGRRNTDTQYF. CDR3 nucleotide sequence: TGCAGCGTTGGCCGCAGGAACACAGATACGCAGTATTTT.

The CDR3 sequence: CASSRVQGRFLPYEQYF. CDR3 DNA sequence: TGCGCCAGCAGCCGTGTACAGGGGAGGTTTCTGCCCTACGAGCAGTACTTC. The chain recombines TRBV5-1 with TRBJ2-7, with D tentatively TRBD1 (7 bases). V dropped 4 bases and J dropped 2 bases, with 22 bases sitting between them. The germline V gene encodes CDR1 SGHRS and CDR2 YFSETQ. The CDR3 covers 17 residues.

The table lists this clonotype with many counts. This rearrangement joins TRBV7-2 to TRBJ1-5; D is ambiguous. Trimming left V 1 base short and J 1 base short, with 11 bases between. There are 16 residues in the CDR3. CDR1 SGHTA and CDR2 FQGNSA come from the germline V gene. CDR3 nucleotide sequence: TGTGCCAGCAGCTTAGAGAGCCCACGGAGCAATCAGCCCCAGCATTTT. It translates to CASSLESPRSNQPQHF.